Following are 27 T cell receptor beta chains from one sample sequenced in a study of cytomegalovirus exposure and HLA in healthy donors. Both 60 Vbeta primers and 13 Jbeta primers went into the PCR. The data were produced by immunoSEQ multiplex PCR, yet TCRdb's version contains in-frame clones alone and is incomplete. The repertoire includes 150,000 to 200,000 clones, about 81% of them detected once, and approximately 3.1% sits in the top ten. Sample: PBMCs. The origin of the receptors is a woman between 50 and 59 years old in good health and CMV-seropositive.

This chain links TRBV27 with TRBJ2-7, with D perhaps matching TRBD1 (6 bases). The CDR3 is made up of 15 amino acids. V was shortened by 4 bases and J by 2 bases, with 15 bases between the two germline ends. Germline values: CDR1 MNHEY, CDR2 SMNVEV (reference sequence). The CDR3 DNA follows: TGTGCCAGCAGTTCTGACAGGCTGCTGACCTACGAGCAGTACTTC. Its protein is CASSSDRLLTYEQYF.

The gene calls are TRBV7-2 and TRBJ2-7, with TRBD2 matching 7 bases. This CDR3 region has 16 residues. Germline V gives CDR1 SGHTA, CDR2 FQGNSA. The trim removed 1 base at V and 3 bases at J, leaving 9 bases unmatched. The CDR3 nucleotides read TGTGCCAGCAGCTTAGGGTGGGGGGGTCCAGTCTACGAGCAGTACTTC. It yields the protein CASSLGWGGPVYEQYF.

The chain combines TRBV25-1 with TRBJ1-6, with a weak D call TRBD1 (5 bases). The germline V and J ends were trimmed by 6 bases and 10 bases, with 13 bases remaining between them. CDR3 size: 13 residues. CDR1 is MGHDK, CDR2 SYGVNS, per germline. CDR3 DNA: TGTGCCAGCAGGGGGGAGGGAAACTCACCCCTCCACTTT. It specifies CASRGEGNSPLHF. Full variable domain (remainder filled in from reference TRBV25-1 and TRBJ1-6): EADIYQTPRYLVIGTGKKITLECSQTMGHDKMYWYQQDPGMELHLIHYSYGVNSTEKGDLSSESTVSRIRTEHFPLTLESARPSHTSQYLCASRGEGNSPLHFGNGTRLTVT.

The V and J genes are TRBV7-3 and TRBJ2-2, with 8 bases fitting TRBD1. The CDR3 covers 15 residues. The germline CDR1 and CDR2 sequences are SGHTA and FQGTGA. The V segment lost 1 base and the J segment 5 bases; nucleotides outside the gene matches: 3. The CDR3 nucleotides are TGTGCCAGCAGCTTAATCACAGGGGGGACCGGGGAGCTGTTTTTT. This codes for CASSLITGGTGELFF. Based on the CDR3 plus reference TRBV7-3 and TRBJ2-2, the full variable domain is GAGVSQTPSNKVTEKGKYVELRCDPISGHTALYWYRQSLGQGPEFLIYFQGTGAADDSGLPNDRFFAVRPEGSVSTLKIQRTERGDSAVYLCASSLITGGTGELFFGEGSRLTVL.

CDR3 loop: CASSLDEARGSYEQYF. CDR3 bases: TGTGCCAGCAGCTTAGACGAGGCGCGGGGTAGTTACGAGCAGTACTTC. This chain links TRBV7-9 with TRBJ2-7, with D tentatively TRBD2 (6 bases). The CDR3 runs to 16 residues. Germline lookup yields CDR1 SEHNR and CDR2 FQNEAQ (reference sequence). With 1 base removed from V and 4 bases from J, the gap between germline ends came to 17 bases.

This clone has only a few counts. The chain recombines TRBV25-1 with TRBJ1-1; the D gene is possibly TRBD1 (6 bases). This CDR3 has 13 residues. V shed 6 bases and J shed 5 bases, with 13 bases lying between them. Per germline, CDR1 MGHDK and CDR2 SYGVNS. CDR3: CASRVQGGTEAFF. The CDR3 DNA reads TGTGCCAGCAGGGTACAGGGAGGGACTGAAGCTTTCTTT.

As concerns this clone: Different DNA sequences within this sample yield the same CDR3. The chain couples TRBV29-1 to TRBJ2-7, with D possibly TRBD1 on 5 matching bases. The V gene lost 2 bases and the J gene lost 1 base, with 6 bases spanning the gap. CDR3 size: 12 residues. CDR1 is SQVTM and CDR2 is ANQGSEA in the germline V gene. CDR3 sequence: CSVEQGSYEQYF. The CDR3 coding sequence is TGCAGCGTTGAACAGGGATCCTACGAGCAGTACTTC.

This chain uses TRBV2 with TRBJ1-1; D unresolved. The V end was cut by 5 bases, the J end by 10 bases, with 14 bases between. Germline loops: CDR1 SNHLY, CDR2 FYNNEI. The CDR3 covers 12 residues. CDR3: CASSRLAGVAFF. The CDR3 nucleotides are TGTGCCAGCAGTCGTCTCGCGGGTGTAGCTTTCTTT.

This clone has a handful of counts. This sequence joins TRBV6-1 and TRBJ1-5, with D uncertain. This CDR3 is built from 15 residues. V lost 0 bases and J lost 5, with 11 bases in between. Germline V CDR1 and CDR2: MNHNS, SASEGT. The DNA of the CDR3 is TGTGCCAGCAGTGAAGCGCCGTCTACCCATCAGCCCCAGCATTTT. It translates to CASSEAPSTHQPQHF.

This clone has a single count. V usage is TRBV5-1 and J usage is TRBJ2-5; 11 nucleotides agree with TRBD2. Germline V gene sequence: CDR1 SGHRS, CDR2 YFSETQ. There are 16 residues in the CDR3. The J segment lost 5 bases and the V segment lost 0 bases, leaving 6 bases of the junction unmatched. This CDR3 reads CASSLGLAGIGETQYF. The CDR3 DNA reads as TGCGCCAGCAGCTTGGGACTAGCGGGGATAGGGGAGACCCAGTACTTC.

The chain joins TRBV7-4 to TRBJ1-4; D is uncertain. The V end was cut by 5 bases, the J end by 0 bases, with 10 bases between. Germline V gene sequence: CDR1 SGHVT, CDR2 SQSDAQ. The CDR3 spans 15 residues. CDR3 coding DNA: TGTGCCAGCAGCCCGCGCCGGGCAACTAATGAAAAACTGTTTTTT. This codes for CASSPRRATNEKLFF.

This chain uses TRBV7-3 with TRBJ1-2; 9 bases are shared with TRBD1. CDR3 length: 17 amino acids. Germline loops: CDR1 SGHTA, CDR2 FQGTGA. J lost 8 bases, V lost 1 base, and 14 bases had no gene match. In DNA, the CDR3 is TGTGCCAGCAGCTTAAAAGCCTCGACCGGGACAGGGAGCGGCTACACCTTC. It specifies CASSLKASTGTGSGYTF.

This clone came up a few times. The chain combines TRBV5-1 with TRBJ2-1, with 7 bases identical to TRBD1. CDR3 length: 13 amino acids. V gave up 5 bases and J gave up 6 bases; unmatched junction bases: 5. Germline assignment: CDR1 SGHRS and CDR2 YFSETQ. The CDR3 sequence: CASSLQGINEQFF. For the CDR3, the DNA is TGCGCCAGCAGTTTACAGGGGATCAATGAGCAGTTCTTC.

The CDR3 nucleotides read TGTGCCAGCAGCTCCGGGACAGGGGTGTCTCCGAGCAATCAGCCCCAGCATTTT. Translating gives CASSSGTGVSPSNQPQHF. The V call is TRBV7-9, the J call TRBJ1-5; TRBD1 matches at 10 bases. The germline gives CDR1 SEHNR, CDR2 FQNEAQ (reference sequence). The CDR3 contains 18 residues. V was clipped by 4 bases and J by 1 base; unmatched bases: 10.

On this clone: In the same sample, other DNA sequences code for this CDR3. The rearrangement links TRBV5-1 to TRBJ2-5; a possible D gene is TRBD2 (7 bases). Trimming pared 0 bases from V and 1 base from J, leaving 10 bases between. CDR3 length equals 15 residues. Germline loops: CDR1 SGHRS, CDR2 YFSETQ. The CDR3 sequence: CASSLEGGAQETQYF. The CDR3 DNA is TGCGCCAGCAGCTTGGAAGGGGGGGCCCAAGAGACCCAGTACTTC.

The chain carries TRBV9 and TRBJ2-2; D possibly corresponds to TRBD2 (6 bases). The V gene's germline CDR1 is SGDLS and CDR2 YYNGEE. This CDR3 is 16 amino acids long. With 6 bases removed from V and 0 bases from J, the gap between germline ends came to 15 bases. In nucleotides, the CDR3 is TGTGCCAGCACTCCCGGGGCTAGCGCGAACACCGGGGAGCTGTTTTTT. Residues: CASTPGASANTGELFF.

The chain recombines TRBV6-6 with TRBJ2-7; weak D call: TRBD1 (6 bases). The CDR3 totals 16 residues. V dropped 4 bases and J dropped 2 bases, with 18 bases sitting between them. Germline V gene sequence: CDR1 MNHNY, CDR2 SVGAGI (reference sequence). The CDR3 DNA reads as TGTGCCAGCAGTTCTACAAGCGAGGGGGTACCCTACGAGCAGTACTTC. It yields the protein CASSSTSEGVPYEQYF.

In its sample, this clone was seen a few times. This rearrangement joins TRBV6-1 to TRBJ1-1, with D hard to call. CDR3 length: 12 residues. V lost 7 bases, J lost 3 bases, and 9 bases lay in between. Germline V gives CDR1 MNHNS, CDR2 SASEGT. In DNA form, the CDR3 reads TGTGCCAGCAAAGCACAGTACACTGAAGCTTTCTTT. Translating gives CASKAQYTEAFF.

This chain links TRBV6-1 with TRBJ1-2, with D perhaps TRBD1 (6 bases). V was shortened by 7 bases and J by 7 bases, with 16 bases between the two germline ends. The germline V gene encodes CDR1 MNHNS and CDR2 SASEGT. CDR3 length: 13 amino acids. CDR3 DNA sequence: TGTGCCAGCACTACAACACAGGGAAGTGGCTACACCTTC. This encodes CASTTTQGSGYTF.

The V call is TRBV5-6, the J call TRBJ2-2; 8 bases are shared with TRBD1. V was clipped by 0 bases and J by 3 bases; unmatched bases: 1. The CDR3 is 15 residues long. Germline V gene sequence: CDR1 SGHDT, CDR2 YYEEEE. CDR3 bases: TGTGCCAGCAGCTTGGCAGGGGGCTACACCGGGGAGCTGTTTTTT. Encoded protein: CASSLAGGYTGELFF.

The V call is TRBV19, the J call TRBJ1-5; 10 nucleotides agree with TRBD1. CDR1 and CDR2 (germline): LNHDA, SQIVND (reference sequence). The CDR3 consists of 14 residues. Trimming removed 10 bases from V and 10 bases from J; junction bases left unmatched: 13. The CDR3 sequence is CATAYGTGASPQHF. The CDR3 bases are TGTGCCACGGCTTATGGGACAGGGGCGAGCCCCCAGCATTTT.

The chain is built from TRBV6-1 and TRBJ1-1; D ambiguous. The CDR3 has 15 residues. From germline, CDR1 is MNHNS and CDR2 SASEGT. The ends were cut back, 5 bases at V and 3 bases at J, with 16 bases in the middle. CDR3 amino acids: CASSLTHRADTEAFF. In nucleotides, the CDR3 is TGTGCCAGCAGTTTGACACACCGAGCGGACACTGAAGCTTTCTTT.

The chain has TRBV5-4 and TRBJ2-5, with no clear D. The CDR3 totals 14 residues. The V end lost 5 bases, the J end lost 5 bases, and 16 bases lay between the germline ends. Per germline, CDR1 SGHNT and CDR2 YYREEE (reference sequence). The CDR3 sequence: CASSGQGDLETQYF. CDR3 coding DNA: TGTGCCAGCAGTGGGCAAGGTGACCTCGAGACCCAGTACTTC.

This chain connects TRBV9 to TRBJ1-2, with 7 positions matching TRBD1. Germline V gene data show CDR1 as SGDLS and CDR2 as YYNGEE. V dropped 3 bases and J dropped 1; count of bases not matched to a gene: 9. This CDR3 is built from 16 residues. For the CDR3, the DNA is TGTGCCAGCAGCGGGTACAGGGCAGGGGGTAACTATGGCTACACCTTC. It is translated as CASSGYRAGGNYGYTF.

The chain couples TRBV7-9 to TRBJ2-7, with D possibly TRBD1 on 6 matching bases. Per the germline V gene, CDR1 is SEHNR and CDR2 is FQNEAQ (reference sequence). V shed 5 bases and J shed 4 bases, with 21 bases lying between them. The CDR3 spans 16 residues. The CDR3 spells CASSRLRGRTAYEQYF. The CDR3 coding sequence is TGTGCCAGCAGCCGACTCAGGGGAAGAACCGCTTACGAGCAGTACTTC.

The chain links TRBV5-1 to TRBJ1-1; TRBD1 might be the D (6 bases). V lost 0 bases and J 8 bases, leaving 14 bases between the germline ends. Germline CDR1 and CDR2: SGHRS and YFSETQ. The CDR3 consists of 14 residues. The CDR3 sequence: CASSLGFGDNEAFF. The CDR3 bases are TGCGCCAGCAGCTTGGGATTTGGGGACAACGAAGCTTTCTTT.

The chain carries TRBV2 and TRBJ1-1; no reliable D call. Germline V CDR1 and CDR2: SNHLY, FYNNEI. V was cut by 4 bases and J by 1 base, with 7 bases left in between. The CDR3 is 13 residues long. CDR3 in amino acids: CASSVQPNTEAFF. The DNA of the CDR3 is TGTGCCAGCAGTGTACAGCCGAACACTGAAGCTTTCTTT. Using reference TRBV2 and TRBJ1-1 for the parts outside the CDR3, the full variable domain is EPEVTQTPSHQVTQMGQEVILRCVPISNHLYFYWYRQILGQKVEFLVSFYNNEISEKSEIFDDQFSVERPDGSNFTLKIRSTKLEDSAMYFCASSVQPNTEAFFGQGTRLTVV.